The source of this T cell receptor (beta chain) is a study of T cell responses to AZD1222 COVID-19 vaccine. About the research overall: Samples with a second dose at about 4 or about 12 weeks were pooled together. The study, taken as a whole, reports: Among those given AZD1222, only five or six were seropositive at baseline. Clonal diversity was possibly underestimated, and white British individuals and females predominated among donors.

Turning to this clone: Antigen unknown.

The CDR3 covers 16 residues. The trim removed 6 bases at V and 6 bases at J, leaving 16 bases unmatched. Looked up from germline, CDR1 is SGHRS and CDR2 is YFSETQ. Sequencing used immunoSEQ multiplex PCR; TCRdb keeps in-frame clones, though not all of them. The data contain some 130,000 clones, 70% to 90% of them singletons. V and J are TRBV5-1 and TRBJ2-3; 7 bases agree with TRBD2. The sequencing used peripheral blood, collected on day 0 of AZD1222 vaccination. The sequence derives from an adult in good health. CDR3 loop: CASTVEEGAGRDTQYF. In DNA, the CDR3 is TGCGCCAGCACCGTGGAGGAGGGAGCGGGAAGGGATACGCAGTATTTT.